A single sample gave rise to the 11 T cell receptor beta chains below, sequenced in a study of early T cells in non-severe SARS-CoV-2 infection. TCRdb passed the 5' RACE reads through MiXCR, listing each CDR3 protein once. The data hold 100,000 to 150,000 distinct CDR3 sequences, with 15% observed a single time. The sequencing input was whole blood. Receptors originate from an adult who was a healthcare worker with PCR-confirmed SARS-CoV-2 infection or an uninfected control (not recorded which).

The rearrangement links TRBV6-6 to TRBJ2-1; 7 bases map to TRBD2. The V gene's germline CDR1 is MNHNY and CDR2 SVGAGI (reference sequence). Trimming at V came to 3 bases and at J to 2 bases, leaving 4 bases not matched to a gene. The CDR3 consists of 15 residues. CDR3 sequence (DNA): TGTGCCAGCAGTTATGTCGGGGGGACCTACAATGAGCAGTTCTTC. Translated: CASSYVGGTYNEQFF.

CDR3 nucleotides: TGTGCCAGCAGCCAAGCGGAGGCAGATACGCAGTATTTT. Amino acids: CASSQAEADTQYF. The chain carries TRBV3-1 and TRBJ2-3, with D maybe TRBD2 (5 bases). Trimming cost V 1 base and J 4 bases, with 6 bases left between them. The CDR3 spans 13 residues. The V gene's germline CDR1 is LGHDT and CDR2 YNNKEL (reference sequence).

The sample holds a few counts of this clonotype. J is TRBJ2-5 and V is TRBV6-2 or TRBV6-3; possibly TRBD1 or TRBD2 for D (6 bases each). CDR3 length: 15 amino acids. The V gene's germline CDR1 is MNHEY and CDR2 SVGEGT. Trimming pared 2 bases from V and 5 bases from J, leaving 15 bases between. CDR3 amino acids: CASSYVSGAWETQYF. The CDR3 bases are TGTGCCAGCAGTTACGTGTCGGGGGCCTGGGAGACCCAGTACTTC.

In this sample, this clonotype turned up a few times. The chain combines TRBV7-2 with TRBJ2-7; weak D call: TRBD1 (6 bases). CDR3 length equals 16 residues. Trimming removed 5 bases from V and 0 bases from J, with 17 bases in between. The germline gives CDR1 SGHTA, CDR2 FQGNSA. CDR3 loop: CASSPRAGARSYEQYF. The CDR3 region has the DNA TGTGCCAGCAGCCCTCGCGCAGGGGCCCGCTCCTACGAGCAGTACTTC.

This clonotype was recorded many times. The genes are TRBV12-3 or TRBV12-4 and TRBJ2-2; D is unclear. The V gene lost 10 bases and the J gene lost 3 bases, with 12 bases spanning the gap. This CDR3 is built from 13 residues. The CDR3 DNA reads TGTGCCACCGGAGTCCCGGACACCGGGGAGCTGTTTTTT. Translating it yields CATGVPDTGELFF.

This clonotype occurred many times. The chain carries TRBV12-3 or TRBV12-4 and TRBJ2-1, with 7 bases fitting TRBD2. The CDR3 loop spans 15 amino acids. Trimming took 7 bases from V and 3 from J; bases not matched to a gene: 9. The CDR3 nucleotides read TGTGCCAGCATCTTTAGCGGGCGGAGCTACAATGAGCAGTTCTTC. It encodes CASIFSGRSYNEQFF.

This rearrangement joins TRBV2 to TRBJ2-3; TRBD2 matches 13 bases. After removal of 4 bases from V and 5 bases from J, the junction contained 3 bases not matched to a gene. This CDR3 is 15 amino acids long. From germline, CDR1 is SNHLY and CDR2 FYNNEI. CDR3 sequence reads: CASSVLAGGQDTQYF. CDR3 DNA sequence: TGTGCCAGCAGTGTACTAGCGGGGGGGCAAGATACGCAGTATTTT.

The chain is built from TRBV3-1 and TRBJ2-7; the D is unclear. CDR3 size: 17 residues. V was cut by 1 base and J by 2 bases, with 18 bases left in between. The germline CDR1 and CDR2 sequences are LGHDT and YNNKEL (reference sequence). CDR3 in DNA: TGTGCCAGCAGCCAAGCAAGGGCAACCGTAGCCCCCTACGAGCAGTACTTC. Protein: CASSQARATVAPYEQYF.

This sequence joins TRBV9 and TRBJ2-1, with D perhaps given as TRBD1 or TRBD2 (5 bases each). Trimming took off 4 bases at V and 5 bases at J, with 16 bases between the two ends. This CDR3 is 15 amino acids long. The V gene's germline CDR1 is SGDLS and CDR2 YYNGEE. CDR3 residues: CASSPGLPTNNEQFF. CDR3 in DNA: TGTGCCAGCAGCCCGGGGCTGCCCACGAACAATGAGCAGTTCTTC.

This sequence joins TRBV5-6 and TRBJ1-2; TRBD1 matches at 7 bases. Germline CDR1 and CDR2: SGHDT and YYEEEE. The CDR3 is made up of 16 amino acids. Trimming took 4 bases from V and 0 from J; bases not matched to a gene: 9. CDR3 coding DNA: TGTGCCAGCAGCAGCCAGGACAGGCCATCTAACTATGGCTACACCTTC. Translating gives CASSSQDRPSNYGYTF.

This clonotype was detected a few times. The gene calls are TRBV5-1 and TRBJ2-5; a possible D gene is TRBD2 (6 bases). This CDR3 is 14 amino acids long. Trimming cost V 5 bases and J 3 bases, with 14 bases left between them. The germline V gene has CDR1 SGHRS and CDR2 YFSETQ. Here the CDR3 reads CASSWGDPKETQYF. The CDR3 region has the DNA TGCGCCAGCAGTTGGGGGGACCCTAAAGAGACCCAGTACTTC.